The rows below give T cell receptor beta chains drawn from one sample of a study of OX40 agonist ivuxolimab in advanced cancers. Method: immunoSEQ multiplex PCR; TCRdb's copy keeps in-frame clones and lacks some. The data show about 82,000 clones, with approximately 82% seen just once and approximately 0.9% held by the top ten. Specimen: CD4+ or CD8+ T cells sorted from blood, collected in a trial of the OX40 agonist ivuxolimab. The receptor set was obtained from an adult with an advanced solid tumor such as melanoma, head and neck, liver or kidney cancer. CDR3s include the opening cysteine and the closing phenylalanine or tryptophan. D genes are given only for firm matches. Clone size appears in some rows only: once, few, many, or a class for an expanded clone.

d_call clone_size j_call v_call cdr3_aa cdr3_nt
. . TRBJ1-2 TRBV27 CASSFVEGVSGGYGYTF TGTGCCAGCAGTTTCGTCGAGGGGGTCTCGGGGGGCTATGGCTACACCTTC
TRBD2 . TRBJ2-2 TRBV7-2 CASSPRGGLSTGELFF TGTGCCAGCAGTCCACGGGGGGGCCTTTCCACCGGGGAGCTGTTTTTT
TRBD2 once TRBJ2-1 TRBV5-1 CASSLVGTREQFF TGCGCCAGCAGCTTGGTCGGGACTAGGGAGCAGTTCTTC
. . TRBJ2-7 TRBV18 CASSPPWGRNYEQYF TGTGCCAGCTCACCACCGTGGGGTCGTAACTACGAGCAGTACTTC
TRBD1 . TRBJ2-1 TRBV27 CASEKTGDNEQFF TGTGCCAGCGAGAAGACAGGGGACAATGAGCAGTTCTTC
. . TRBJ2-5 TRBV10-3 CAISEDGITQYF TGCGCCATCAGTGAGGACGGGATTACCCAGTACTTC
TRBD2 . TRBJ2-5 TRBV5-1 CASSFGGGLETQYF TGCGCCAGCAGCTTCGGCGGGGGGCTAGAGACCCAGTACTTC
. . TRBJ1-2 TRBV21-1 CASSNSSNYGYTF TGTGCCAGCAGCAATTCCAGCAACTATGGCTACACCTTC
. . TRBJ1-3 TRBV7-2 CASSPLNSGNTIYF TGTGCCAGCAGCCCATTAAACTCTGGAAACACCATATATTTT
TRBD2 . TRBJ2-4 TRBV7-2 CASSLMGLAVAKNIQYF TGTGCCAGCAGCTTAATGGGACTAGCGGTAGCCAAAAACATTCAGTACTTC
. . TRBJ1-3 TRBV7-2 CASSLNPGPGNTIYF TGTGCCAGCAGCTTAAATCCAGGGCCCGGAAACACCATATATTTT
TRBD2 . TRBJ2-2 TRBV19 CASRGGRGNTGELFF TGTGCCAGTAGGGGAGGGCGGGGGAACACCGGGGAGCTGTTTTTT
TRBD1 once TRBJ2-7 TRBV7-2 CASSLVGGGQGYEQYF TGTGCCAGCAGCTTAGTGGGGGGTGGACAGGGCTACGAGCAGTACTTC
. . TRBJ1-4 TRBV4-3 CASSQDSEEKLFF TGCGCCAGCAGCCAAGATAGTGAGGAAAAACTGTTTTTT
. . TRBJ2-7 TRBV5-4 CASSHGLLSYEQYF TGTGCCAGCAGCCACGGACTCCTCTCCTACGAGCAGTACTTC
TRBD1 . TRBJ2-1 TRBV2 CASSVGQGLYNEQFF TGTGCCAGCAGTGTCGGACAGGGACTCTACAATGAGCAGTTCTTC
TRBD2 . TRBJ2-1 TRBV19 CASHPGGASDEQFF TGTGCCAGTCACCCCGGGGGGGCCTCGGATGAGCAGTTCTTC
. . TRBJ1-1 TRBV5-4 CASSSGRIRTEAFF TGTGCCAGCAGCTCGGGACGGATAAGAACTGAAGCTTTCTTT
. few TRBJ1-6 TRBV4-2 CASSRDNSPLHF TGTGCCAGCTCCAGGGATAATTCACCCCTCCACTTT
. . TRBJ1-2 TRBV6-5 CASSYDQGNGYTF TGTGCCAGCAGTTACGATCAGGGGAATGGCTACACCTTC
. . TRBJ2-2 TRBV7-3 CASSLASVGTGELFF TGTGCCAGCAGCTTAGCTAGCGTGGGGACCGGGGAGCTGTTTTTT
. . TRBJ1-1 TRBV19 CATAVGTEAFF TGTGCCACCGCGGTTGGCACTGAAGCTTTCTTT
. . TRBJ1-2 TRBV7-9 CASSSGTQGNYGYTF TGTGCCAGCAGCTCCGGGACACAGGGTAACTATGGCTACACCTTC
. . TRBJ1-1 TRBV27 CASRQPDRSEAFF TGTGCCAGCAGACAACCTGACAGGTCTGAAGCTTTCTTT
TRBD1 . TRBJ1-1 TRBV6-6 CASSKPGQLMNTEAFF TGTGCCAGCAGTAAACCGGGACAGCTAATGAACACTGAAGCTTTCTTT
TRBD2 . TRBJ2-3 TRBV5-1 CASSPFTSGLTDTQYF TGCGCCAGCAGCCCATTCACTAGCGGCCTCACAGATACGCAGTATTTT
TRBD1 . TRBJ1-1 TRBV5-1 CASSYDRVNEAFF TGCGCCAGCAGTTACGACAGGGTTAATGAAGCTTTCTTT
TRBD1 . TRBJ1-2 TRBV5-4 CASSLVLGGRMNYGYTF TGTGCCAGCAGCTTGGTCCTAGGGGGCAGAATGAATTATGGCTACACCTTC
. . TRBJ2-7 TRBV5-1 CASRDQLYEQYF TGCGCCAGCAGGGACCAACTCTACGAGCAGTACTTC
. once TRBJ2-7 TRBV7-3 CASSLWGSEQYF TGTGCCAGCAGCTTATGGGGATCCGAGCAGTACTTC
. . TRBJ2-5 TRBV5-4 CASSLRDQETQYF TGTGCCAGCAGCTTGCGCGACCAAGAGACCCAGTACTTC
. . TRBJ1-6 TRBV7-9 CASNEGQQNSPLHF TGTGCCAGCAACGAAGGACAGCAAAATTCACCCCTCCACTTT
. . TRBJ1-2 TRBV11-1 CASSFRGNYGYTF TGTGCCAGCAGTTTCAGGGGTAACTATGGCTACACCTTC
. . TRBJ2-1 TRBV4-2 CASSRQSSYNEQFF TGTGCCAGCAGCAGGCAGTCCTCCTACAATGAGCAGTTCTTC
. . TRBJ1-2 TRBV5-6 CASSPGQIHGYTF TGTGCCAGCAGCCCCGGACAGATTCATGGCTACACCTTC
. . TRBJ1-3 TRBV30 CAWSERRGDTIYF TGTGCCTGGAGCGAGCGACGGGGGGACACCATATATTTT
TRBD1 . TRBJ2-3 TRBV18 CASSPGTGAITDTQYF TGTGCCAGCTCACCTGGGACAGGGGCTATCACAGATACGCAGTATTTT
. . TRBJ1-2 TRBV4-3 CASSQGIGLNYGYTF TGCGCCAGCAGCCAAGGGATCGGCCTGAACTATGGCTACACCTTC
TRBD1 . TRBJ2-5 TRBV6-6 CASSPNRGQETQYF TGTGCCAGCAGTCCCAACAGGGGCCAAGAGACCCAGTACTTC
. . TRBJ2-3 TRBV4-3 CASSQDFEGSAQYF TGCGCCAGCAGCCAAGATTTTGAGGGTTCAGCCCAGTATTTT
. . TRBJ1-2 TRBV11-2 CASSLQVGGLGYTF TGTGCCAGCAGCCTGCAGGTGGGGGGACTTGGCTACACCTTC
. . TRBJ2-4 TRBV9 CASSVSTAPGGNIQYF TGTGCCAGCAGCGTAAGTACGGCGCCGGGTGGAAACATTCAGTACTTC
TRBD1 once TRBJ2-1 TRBV6-1 CASSEGQGARNEQFF TGTGCCAGCAGTGAGGGACAGGGCGCCCGCAATGAGCAGTTCTTC